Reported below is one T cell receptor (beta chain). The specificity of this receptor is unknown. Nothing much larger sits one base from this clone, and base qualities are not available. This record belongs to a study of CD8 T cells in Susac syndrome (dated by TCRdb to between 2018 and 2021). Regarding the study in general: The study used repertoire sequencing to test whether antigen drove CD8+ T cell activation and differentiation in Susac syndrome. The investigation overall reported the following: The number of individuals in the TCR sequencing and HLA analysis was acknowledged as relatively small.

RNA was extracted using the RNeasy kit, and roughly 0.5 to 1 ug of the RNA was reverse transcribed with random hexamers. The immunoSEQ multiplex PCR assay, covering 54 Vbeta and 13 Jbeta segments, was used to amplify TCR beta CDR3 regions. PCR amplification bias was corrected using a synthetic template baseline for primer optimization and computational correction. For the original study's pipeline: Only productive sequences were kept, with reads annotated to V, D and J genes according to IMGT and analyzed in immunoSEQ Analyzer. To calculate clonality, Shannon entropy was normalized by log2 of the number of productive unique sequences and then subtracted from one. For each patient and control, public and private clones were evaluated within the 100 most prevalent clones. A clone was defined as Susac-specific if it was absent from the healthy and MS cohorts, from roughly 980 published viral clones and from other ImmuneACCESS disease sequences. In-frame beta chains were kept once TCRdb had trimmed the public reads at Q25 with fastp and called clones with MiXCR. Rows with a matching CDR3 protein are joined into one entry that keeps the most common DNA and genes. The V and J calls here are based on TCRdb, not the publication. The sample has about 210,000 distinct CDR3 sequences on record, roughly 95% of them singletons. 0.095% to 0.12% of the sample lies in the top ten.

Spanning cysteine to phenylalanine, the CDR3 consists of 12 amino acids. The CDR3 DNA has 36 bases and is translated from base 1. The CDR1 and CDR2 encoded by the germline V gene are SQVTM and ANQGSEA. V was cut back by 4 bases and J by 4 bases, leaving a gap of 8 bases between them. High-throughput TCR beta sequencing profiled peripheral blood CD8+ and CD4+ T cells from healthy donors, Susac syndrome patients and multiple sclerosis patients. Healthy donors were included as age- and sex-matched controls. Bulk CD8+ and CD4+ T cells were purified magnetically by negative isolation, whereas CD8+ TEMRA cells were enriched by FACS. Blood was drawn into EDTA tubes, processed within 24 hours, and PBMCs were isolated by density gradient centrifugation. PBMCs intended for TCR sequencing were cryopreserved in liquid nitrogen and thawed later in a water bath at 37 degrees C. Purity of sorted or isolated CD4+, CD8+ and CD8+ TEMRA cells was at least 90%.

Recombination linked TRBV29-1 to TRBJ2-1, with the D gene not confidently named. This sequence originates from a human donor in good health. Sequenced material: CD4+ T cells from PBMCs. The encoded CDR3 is CSVVGQYNEQFF. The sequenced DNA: TGCAGCGTTGTAGGGCAGTACAATGAGCAGTTCTTC.